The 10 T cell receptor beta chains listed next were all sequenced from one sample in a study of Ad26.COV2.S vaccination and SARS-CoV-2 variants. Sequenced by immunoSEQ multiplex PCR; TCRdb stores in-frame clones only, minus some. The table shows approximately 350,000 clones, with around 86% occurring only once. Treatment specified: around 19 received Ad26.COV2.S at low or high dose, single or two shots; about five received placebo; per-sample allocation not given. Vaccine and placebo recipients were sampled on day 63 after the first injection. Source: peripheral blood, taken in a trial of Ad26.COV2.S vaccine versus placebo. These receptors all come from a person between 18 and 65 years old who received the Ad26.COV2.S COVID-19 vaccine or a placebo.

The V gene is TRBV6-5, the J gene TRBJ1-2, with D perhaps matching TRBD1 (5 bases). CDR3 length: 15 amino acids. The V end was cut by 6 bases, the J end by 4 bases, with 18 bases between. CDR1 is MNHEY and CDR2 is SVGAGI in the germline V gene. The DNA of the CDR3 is TGTGCCAGCAGGATCGGGCAGGGTAACGCCTATGGCTACACCTTC. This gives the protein CASRIGQGNAYGYTF.

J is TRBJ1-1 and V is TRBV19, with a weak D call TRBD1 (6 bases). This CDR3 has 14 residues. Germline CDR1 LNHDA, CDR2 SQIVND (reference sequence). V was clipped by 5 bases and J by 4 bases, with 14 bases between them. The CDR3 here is CASSFSGDVTEAFF. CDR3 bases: TGTGCCAGTAGTTTCTCAGGGGACGTCACTGAAGCTTTCTTT. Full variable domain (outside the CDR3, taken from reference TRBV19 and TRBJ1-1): DGGITQSPKYLFRKEGQNVTLSCEQNLNHDAMYWYRQDPGQGLRLIYYSQIVNDFQKGDIAEGYSVSREKKESFPLTVTSAQKNPTAFYLCASSFSGDVTEAFFGQGTRLTVV.

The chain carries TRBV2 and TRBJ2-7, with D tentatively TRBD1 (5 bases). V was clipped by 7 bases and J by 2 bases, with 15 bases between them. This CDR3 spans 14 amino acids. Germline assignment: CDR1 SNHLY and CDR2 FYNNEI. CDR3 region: CASNFKGSTYEQYF. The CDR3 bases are TGTGCCAGCAACTTTAAGGGGTCTACCTACGAGCAGTACTTC.

The CDR3 region is CASILFAQGTYGYTF. CDR3 bases: TGTGCCAGCATCCTATTTGCCCAGGGGACCTATGGCTACACCTTC. The gene calls are TRBV6-5 and TRBJ1-2; D possibly corresponds to TRBD1 (6 bases). V was clipped by 7 bases and J by 4 bases, with 19 bases between them. Germline V gene data show CDR1 as MNHEY and CDR2 as SVGAGI. This CDR3 has 15 residues.

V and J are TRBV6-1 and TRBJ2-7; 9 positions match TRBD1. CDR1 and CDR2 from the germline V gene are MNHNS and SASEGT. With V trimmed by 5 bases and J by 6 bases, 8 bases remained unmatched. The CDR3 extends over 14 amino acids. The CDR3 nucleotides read TGTGCCAGCAGTCCGACGGACAGGGGAGGCGAGCAGTACTTC. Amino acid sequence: CASSPTDRGGEQYF.

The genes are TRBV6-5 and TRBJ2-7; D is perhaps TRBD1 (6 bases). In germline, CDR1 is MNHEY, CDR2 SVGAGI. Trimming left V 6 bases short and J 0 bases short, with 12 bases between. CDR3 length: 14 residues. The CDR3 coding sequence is TGTGCCAGCAGGTCTCGACAGGCCTCCTACGAGCAGTACTTC. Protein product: CASRSRQASYEQYF.

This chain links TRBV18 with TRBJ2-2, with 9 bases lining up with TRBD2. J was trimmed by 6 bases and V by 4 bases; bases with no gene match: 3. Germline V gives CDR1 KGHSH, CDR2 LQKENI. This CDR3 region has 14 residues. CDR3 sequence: CASSLERGAGELFF. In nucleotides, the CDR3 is TGTGCCAGCTCACTCGAGCGGGGGGCCGGGGAGCTGTTTTTT.

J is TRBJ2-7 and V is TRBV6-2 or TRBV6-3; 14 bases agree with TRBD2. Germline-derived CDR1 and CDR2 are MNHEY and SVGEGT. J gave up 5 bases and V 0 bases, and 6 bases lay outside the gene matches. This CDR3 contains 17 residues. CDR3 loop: CASSYSRTSGGIHEQYF. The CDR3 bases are TGTGCCAGCAGTTACTCAAGGACTAGCGGGGGGATCCACGAGCAGTACTTC.

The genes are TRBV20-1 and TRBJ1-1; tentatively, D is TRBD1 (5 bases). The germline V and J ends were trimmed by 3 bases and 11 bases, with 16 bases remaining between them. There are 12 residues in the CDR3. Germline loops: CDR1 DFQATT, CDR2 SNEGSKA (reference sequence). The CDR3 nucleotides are TGCAGTGCTAGTATGAGGGGCCCGGACGCTTTCTTT. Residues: CSASMRGPDAFF.

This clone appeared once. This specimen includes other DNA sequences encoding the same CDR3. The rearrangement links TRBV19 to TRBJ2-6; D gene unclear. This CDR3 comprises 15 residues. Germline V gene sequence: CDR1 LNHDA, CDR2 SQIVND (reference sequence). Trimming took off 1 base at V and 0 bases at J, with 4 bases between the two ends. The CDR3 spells CASSIGSSGANVLTF. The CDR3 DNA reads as TGTGCCAGTAGTATAGGCAGCTCTGGGGCCAACGTCCTGACTTTC.